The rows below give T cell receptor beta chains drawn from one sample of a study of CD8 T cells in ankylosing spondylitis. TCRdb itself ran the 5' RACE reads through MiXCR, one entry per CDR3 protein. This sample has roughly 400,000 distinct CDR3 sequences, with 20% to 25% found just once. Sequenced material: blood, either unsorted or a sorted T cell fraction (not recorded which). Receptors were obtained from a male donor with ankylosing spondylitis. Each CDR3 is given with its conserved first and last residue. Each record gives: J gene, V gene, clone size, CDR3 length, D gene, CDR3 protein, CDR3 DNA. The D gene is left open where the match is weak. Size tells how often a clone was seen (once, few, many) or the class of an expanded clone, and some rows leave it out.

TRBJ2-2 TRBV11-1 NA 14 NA CASSSDPGRGELFF TGTGCCAGCAGTTCCGACCCGGGGAGGGGGGAGCTGTTTTTT
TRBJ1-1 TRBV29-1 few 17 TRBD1 CSVSTAGTGRLRTEAFF TGCAGCGTTTCCACCGCCGGGACAGGGAGGTTACGCACTGAAGCTTTCTTT
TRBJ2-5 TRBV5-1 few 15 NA CASSPGGADLETQYF TGCGCCAGCAGCCCAGGTGGGGCGGATCTGGAGACCCAGTACTTC
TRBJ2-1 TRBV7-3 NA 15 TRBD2 CASSLTPAGAYEQFF TGTGCCAGCAGCTTAACACCAGCGGGAGCCTATGAGCAGTTCTTC
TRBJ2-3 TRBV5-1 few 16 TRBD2 CASSLDLAGLADTQYF TGCGCCAGCAGCTTGGATCTAGCGGGACTGGCAGATACGCAGTATTTT
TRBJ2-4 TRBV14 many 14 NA CASSQAGVKNIQYF TGTGCCAGCAGCCAAGCAGGGGTCAAAAACATTCAGTACTTC
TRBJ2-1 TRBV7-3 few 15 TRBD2 CASSSRLAGINEQFF TGTGCCAGCAGCTCCCGACTAGCGGGAATCAATGAGCAGTTCTTC
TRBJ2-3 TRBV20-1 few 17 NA CSAEGGLADRGTDTQYF TGCAGTGCTGAGGGGGGCCTGGCCGACCGCGGCACAGATACGCAGTATTTT
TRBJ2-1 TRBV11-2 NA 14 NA CASSSPGFYNEQFF TGTGCCAGCAGCTCTCCGGGGTTCTACAATGAGCAGTTCTTC
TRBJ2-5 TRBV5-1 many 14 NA CASSRTRYQETQYF TGCGCCAGCAGCAGGACAAGGTACCAAGAGACCCAGTACTTC
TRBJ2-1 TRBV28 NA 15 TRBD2 CASSFSGTAYNEQFF TGTGCCAGCAGTTTTAGCGGGACGGCCTACAATGAGCAGTTCTTC
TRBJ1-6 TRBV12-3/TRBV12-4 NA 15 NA CASSFSPNYNSPLHF TGTGCCAGCAGTTTTTCGCCGAACTATAATTCACCCCTCCACTTT
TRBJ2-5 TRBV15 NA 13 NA CATSRARRETQYF TGTGCCACCAGCAGAGCACGGAGGGAGACCCAGTACTTC
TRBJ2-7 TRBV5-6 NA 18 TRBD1 CASSLFRDDRGHSYEQYF TGTGCCAGCAGCTTGTTTCGGGATGACAGGGGGCACTCCTACGAGCAGTACTTC
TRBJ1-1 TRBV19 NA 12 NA CASSPPSTEAFF TGTGCCAGTAGCCCCCCCTCAACTGAAGCTTTCTTT
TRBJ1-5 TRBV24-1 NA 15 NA CATSDSTVSNQPQHF TGTGCCACCAGTGACTCCACAGTGAGCAATCAGCCCCAGCATTTT
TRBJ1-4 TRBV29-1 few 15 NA CSVLGGPYTNEKLFF TGCAGCGTTCTTGGGGGGCCGTATACTAATGAAAAACTGTTTTTT
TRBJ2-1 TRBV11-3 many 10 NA CASGSREQFF TGTGCCAGCGGTAGTCGTGAGCAGTTCTTC
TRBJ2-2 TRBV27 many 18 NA CASSLMRPIGSHTGELFF TGTGCCAGCAGTTTAATGCGTCCGATTGGTTCCCACACCGGGGAGCTGTTTTTT
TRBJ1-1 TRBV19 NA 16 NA CASSIGFGGDYTEAFF TGTGCCAGTAGTATAGGATTTGGAGGGGACTACACTGAAGCTTTCTTT
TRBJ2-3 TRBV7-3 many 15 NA CASSLERLSYDTQYF TGTGCCAGCAGCTTAGAAAGGCTGAGCTACGATACGCAGTATTTT
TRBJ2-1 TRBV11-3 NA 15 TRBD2 CASSLASGVYNEQFF TGTGCCAGCAGCTTAGCTAGCGGGGTCTACAATGAGCAGTTCTTC
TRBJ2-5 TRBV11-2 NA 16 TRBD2 CASSPGGAGPQETQYF TGTGCCAGCAGCCCGGGGGGTGCGGGACCTCAAGAGACCCAGTACTTC
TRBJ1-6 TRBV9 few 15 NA CASSVGVGYDSPLHF TGTGCCAGCAGCGTAGGAGTAGGTTACGATTCACCCCTCCACTTT
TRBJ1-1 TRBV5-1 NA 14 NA CASSLAPENTEAFF TGCGCCAGCAGCTTGGCCCCGGAGAACACTGAAGCTTTCTTT
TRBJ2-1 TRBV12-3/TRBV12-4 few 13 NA CASRPTSLNEQFF TGTGCCAGCAGGCCAACTAGCTTGAATGAGCAGTTCTTC
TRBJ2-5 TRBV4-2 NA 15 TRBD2 CASCQGTSGLRAQYF TGTGCCAGCTGCCAAGGGACTAGCGGCCTAAGGGCCCAGTACTTC
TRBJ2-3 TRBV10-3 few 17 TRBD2 CAISDPGLAGARDTQYF TGTGCCATCAGCGACCCGGGACTAGCGGGAGCGAGGGATACGCAGTATTTT
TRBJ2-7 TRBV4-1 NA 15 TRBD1 CASSQGSGGPGEQYF TGCGCCAGCAGCCAAGGGTCAGGGGGTCCGGGGGAGCAGTACTTC
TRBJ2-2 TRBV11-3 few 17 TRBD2 CASSLGVSGVNTGELFF TGTGCCAGCAGCCTAGGGGTTAGCGGGGTAAACACCGGGGAGCTGTTTTTT
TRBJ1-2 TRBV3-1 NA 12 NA CASRAMGYGYTF TGTGCCAGCAGAGCCATGGGCTATGGCTACACCTTC
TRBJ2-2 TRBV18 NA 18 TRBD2 CASSSGLAGRSGTGELFF TGTGCCAGCTCATCGGGACTAGCGGGAAGGAGTGGTACCGGGGAGCTGTTTTTT
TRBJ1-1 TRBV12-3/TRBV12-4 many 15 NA CASSLATGMNTEAFF TGTGCCAGCAGTTTAGCGACAGGCATGAACACTGAAGCTTTCTTT
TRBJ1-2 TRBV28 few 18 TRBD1 CASSEYRGMYIQGEGYTF TGTGCCAGCAGTGAATACAGGGGAATGTACATACAGGGCGAGGGCTACACCTTC
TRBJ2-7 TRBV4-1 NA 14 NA CASSLTRQAYEQYF TGCGCCAGCAGCCTAACCCGACAGGCCTACGAGCAGTACTTC
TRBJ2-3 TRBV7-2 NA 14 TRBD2 CASSQLAGTDTQYF TGTGCCAGCAGCCAACTAGCGGGCACAGATACGCAGTATTTT
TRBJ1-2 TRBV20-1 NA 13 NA CSAAYTGIGGYTF TGCAGTGCTGCATACACAGGGATTGGGGGCTACACCTTC
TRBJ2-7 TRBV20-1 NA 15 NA CSARDFGEASYEQYF TGCAGTGCTAGAGATTTCGGCGAAGCCAGCTACGAGCAGTACTTC
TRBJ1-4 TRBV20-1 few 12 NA CSASVPRGGLFF TGCAGTGCTAGTGTTCCGAGGGGGGGACTGTTTTTT
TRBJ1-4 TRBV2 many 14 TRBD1 CASSRDRGNEKLFF TGTGCCAGCAGTCGGGACAGGGGCAATGAAAAACTGTTTTTT
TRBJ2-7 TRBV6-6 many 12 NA CASSYSSYEQYF TGTGCCAGCAGTTACTCAAGCTACGAGCAGTACTTC
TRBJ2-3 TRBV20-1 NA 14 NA CSAIDGRTADTQYF TGCAGTGCTATTGATGGTCGAACGGCAGATACGCAGTATTTT
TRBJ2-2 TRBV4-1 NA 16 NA CASSQDRGLNTGELFF TGCGCCAGCAGCCAAGACAGGGGCCTAAACACCGGGGAGCTGTTTTTT
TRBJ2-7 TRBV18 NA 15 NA CASSPGGDGAYEQYF TGTGCCAGCTCACCAGGGGGAGACGGGGCCTACGAGCAGTACTTC
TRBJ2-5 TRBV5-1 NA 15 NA CASSLADPTQETQYF TGCGCCAGCAGCTTGGCGGATCCTACGCAAGAGACCCAGTACTTC